These 29 T cell receptor beta chains share one sample of origin, sequenced in a study of cytomegalovirus exposure and HLA in healthy donors. Vbeta (60) and Jbeta (13) primers were used in the PCR. Profiled with immunoSEQ multiplex PCR; TCRdb holds only in-frame clones, not every one. The table includes around 150,000 clones, 70% to 80% detected once. Material: PBMCs. These receptors originate from a young man in good health and CMV-seronegative.

The genes are TRBV7-8 and TRBJ2-6; D is perhaps TRBD1 (5 bases). Between the trimmed V and J ends, which lost 1 base and 0 bases, there was a span of 16 bases. The length of the CDR3 is 19 residues. Looked up from germline, CDR1 is SGHVS and CDR2 is FQNEAQ. This chain's CDR3 is CASSLDPGIGRSGANVLTF. CDR3 nucleotide sequence: TGTGCCAGCAGCTTAGACCCAGGGATAGGACGCTCTGGGGCCAACGTCCTGACTTTC.

As for this clone: One end of the junction does not line up with germline, which may come from a read error. The gene calls are TRBV7-9 and TRBJ1-3; D gene ambiguous. The CDR3 consists of 14 residues. Germline values: CDR1 SEHNR, CDR2 FQNEAQ (reference sequence). CDR3 sequence (DNA): TGTGCCAGCAGTTTAGGTCTTCTCCGAAACACCATATATTTT. Its protein is CASSLGLLRNTIYF.

The rearrangement uses TRBV6-5 and TRBJ2-2; D is perhaps TRBD2 (5 bases). This CDR3 region has 13 residues. Germline CDR1 MNHEY, CDR2 SVGAGI. V was pared by 4 bases and J by 7 bases, with 10 bases between. The chain's CDR3 is CASSFPGFGELFF. CDR3 coding DNA: TGTGCCAGCAGTTTCCCGGGGTTCGGGGAGCTGTTTTTT.

The chain couples TRBV9 to TRBJ1-1, with D tentatively TRBD1 (6 bases). Trimming took 0 bases from V and 0 from J, leaving 12 bases between them. From germline, CDR1 is SGDLS and CDR2 YYNGEE. The CDR3 sequence is 16 residues long. DNA for the CDR3: TGTGCCAGCAGCGTAGTTCGGACAGTCATGAACACTGAAGCTTTCTTT. This sequence encodes CASSVVRTVMNTEAFF.

The gene calls are TRBV6-5 and TRBJ2-1; the match to TRBD2 covers 9 bases. This CDR3 is built from 15 residues. The junction had 2 bases not matched to a gene; V was cut back by 0 bases and J by 5 bases. Germline CDR1 is MNHEY and CDR2 is SVGAGI. The CDR3: CASSYSRLADNEQFF. DNA of the CDR3: TGTGCCAGCAGTTACTCGAGACTAGCGGACAATGAGCAGTTCTTC.

The rearrangement links TRBV18 to TRBJ1-1; D not resolved. Trimming took 2 bases from V and 6 from J, leaving 13 bases between them. CDR1 and CDR2 from the germline V gene are KGHSH and LQKENI. The CDR3 consists of 14 residues. The CDR3 DNA reads as TGTGCCAGCTCACCAACCTACCTCCGCGCTGAAGCTTTCTTT. Translating it yields CASSPTYLRAEAFF.

The V call is TRBV7-6, the J call TRBJ2-5, with 8 bases that match TRBD1. The J segment lost 5 bases and the V segment lost 2 bases, leaving 7 bases of the junction unmatched. The germline V gene encodes CDR1 SGHVS and CDR2 FNYEAQ. The CDR3 runs 15 residues. The CDR3: CASSLSLQGAETQYF. CDR3 nucleotide sequence: TGTGCCAGCAGCTTAAGTCTCCAGGGGGCGGAGACCCAGTACTTC.

The rearrangement uses TRBV18 and TRBJ2-5; tentative D call: TRBD2 (6 bases). The CDR3 runs 15 residues. Germline CDR1 KGHSH, CDR2 LQKENI. V lost 6 bases and J lost 4, with 18 bases in between. In DNA form, the CDR3 reads TGTGCCAGCTCCAACCTCGCTAGCGAGGCAGAGACCCAGTACTTC. This gives the protein CASSNLASEAETQYF.

Turning to this clone: Germline is not matched at one junction end, which may reflect a read error. This rearrangement joins TRBV11-3 to TRBJ1-2; D is undetermined. The CDR3 is 12 amino acids. Germline CDR1 is SGHNT and CDR2 is YENEEA. CDR3 DNA sequence: TGTGCCAGCAGCTTGAGGACTCGCTCCCCCGTCTTC. Protein product: CASSLRTRSPVF.

The chain has TRBV6-6 and TRBJ1-1; 8 positions agree with TRBD1. The CDR3 totals 12 residues. From germline, CDR1 is MNHNY and CDR2 SVGAGI (reference sequence). Trimming took 2 bases from V and 11 from J; bases not matched to a gene: 4. This CDR3 is CASSYPGGAAFF. The DNA for the CDR3 is TGTGCCAGCAGTTACCCAGGGGGCGCCGCTTTCTTT.

Notes on this clone: The junction shows a germline mismatch at one end, possibly a read error. The chain uses TRBV7-9 and TRBJ1-5; D uncertain. This CDR3 has 12 residues. From germline, CDR1 is SEHNR and CDR2 FQNEAQ (reference sequence). DNA of the CDR3: TGTTCCAGCAGTGAGGGCACTCAGCCCCAGCATTTT. It encodes CSSSEGTQPQHF.

The chain joins TRBV27 to TRBJ1-5, with 8 nucleotides matching TRBD1. Trimming cost V 6 bases and J 2 bases; bases outside gene matches: 6. This CDR3 region has 15 residues. Germline CDR1 and CDR2: MNHEY and SMNVEV (reference sequence). CDR3 in amino acids: CASSFQTGGNQPQHF. The CDR3 bases are TGTGCCAGCAGCTTCCAGACAGGGGGCAATCAGCCCCAGCATTTT.

The chain uses TRBV29-1 and TRBJ2-6, with TRBD1 matching over 9 bases. Germline V gives CDR1 SQVTM, CDR2 ANQGSEA. The CDR3 length is 15 residues. The trim removed 7 bases at V and 4 bases at J, leaving 8 bases unmatched. The CDR3 loop reads CSAVQGAGGANVLTF. The CDR3 DNA is TGCAGCGCCGTACAGGGGGCGGGCGGGGCCAACGTCCTGACTTTC.

The chain uses TRBV27 and TRBJ2-1, with TRBD2 matching over 12 bases. The CDR3 is 15 residues long. Germline lookup yields CDR1 MNHEY and CDR2 SMNVEV (reference sequence). V shed 5 bases and J 5 bases; nucleotides not matched to a gene: 4. CDR3 residues: CASSTTSGSHNEQFF. The CDR3 nucleotides read TGTGCCAGCAGTACGACTAGCGGGAGTCACAATGAGCAGTTCTTC.

The chain uses TRBV28 and TRBJ2-7, with D uncertain. Germline V gene lookup returns CDR1 MDHEN and CDR2 SYDVKM. V lost 8 bases, J lost 3 bases, and 8 bases lay in between. CDR3 length equals 11 residues. CDR3 protein: CASGTDYEQYF. DNA of the CDR3: TGTGCCAGCGGTACAGACTACGAGCAGTACTTC.

The rearrangement joins TRBV21-1 to TRBJ1-2; TRBD1 is taken as the D call from the table, unchecked against the DNA. TRBV21-1 is reported as a pseudogene. CDR3 length equals 16 residues. Written as DNA, the CDR3 is TGTGCCAGCAGCAAAGGAGTAGCAGGGGGCTGGAACGGCTACACCTTC. Protein product: CASSKGVAGGWNGYTF.

On this clone: The junction departs from germline at one end; a sequencing error may be responsible. The chain links TRBV7-9 to TRBJ1-5; D unclear. Germline V gives CDR1 SEHNR, CDR2 FQNEAQ (reference sequence). The CDR3 runs 14 residues. The CDR3 DNA follows: TGTTCCAGCAGCTCCCACGGGAGTAATCAGCCCCAGCATTTT. This gives the protein CSSSSHGSNQPQHF.

The table lists this clone with a few counts. The genes are TRBV7-2 and TRBJ2-1; 7 bases are shared with TRBD2. Per the germline V gene, CDR1 is SGHTA and CDR2 is FQGNSA. Trimming cost V 5 bases and J 2 bases; bases outside gene matches: 0. The length of the CDR3 is 13 residues. The CDR3 here is CASSGTTYNEQFF. CDR3 bases: TGTGCCAGCAGCGGGACTACCTACAATGAGCAGTTCTTC.

The J gene is TRBJ2-2, the V gene TRBV6-5; TRBD1 matches at 8 bases. The junction had 5 bases not matched to a gene; V was cut back by 7 bases and J by 4 bases. The germline V gene has CDR1 MNHEY and CDR2 SVGAGI. The length of the CDR3 is 14 residues. The CDR3 DNA reads as TGTGCCAGCACCCAGGACAGGGCCACCGGGGAGCTGTTTTTT. It is translated as CASTQDRATGELFF.

The V gene is TRBV7-9, the J gene TRBJ2-3; 8 nucleotides align to TRBD2. CDR3 length: 15 amino acids. The germline V gene encodes CDR1 SEHNR and CDR2 FQNEAQ (reference sequence). Germline trimming cut 5 bases from V and 0 bases from J; bases unmatched to any gene: 4. DNA for the CDR3: TGTGCCAGCAGCCTCCGGGAGGGCAGCACAGATACGCAGTATTTT. The encoded protein is CASSLREGSTDTQYF.

DNA of the CDR3: TGCAGCGTTGAGACTTCTCCTCCAGGGGGAGAGCAGTACTTC. Translated, it gives CSVETSPPGGEQYF. The rearrangement links TRBV29-1 to TRBJ2-7, with 7 bases matching TRBD1. Unmatched junction bases numbered 12, after V lost 3 bases and J lost 7 bases. Per the germline V gene, CDR1 is SQVTM and CDR2 is ANQGSEA. The length of the CDR3 is 14 residues.

The V gene is TRBV6-1, the J gene TRBJ2-3, with 8 bases fitting TRBD2. The germline V gene has CDR1 MNHNS and CDR2 SASEGT. The CDR3 length is 14 residues. Trimming cost V 1 base and J 8 bases; bases outside gene matches: 5. The CDR3 DNA follows: TGTGCCAGCAGTGAAGGGACTAGCAGGGTTACGCAGTATTTT. Amino acids: CASSEGTSRVTQYF.

The CDR3 sequence: CASSLAGVDSGNTIYF. CDR3 coding DNA: TGCGCCAGCAGCTTGGCGGGTGTAGACTCTGGAAACACCATATATTTT. The V gene is TRBV5-1, the J gene TRBJ1-3; D not certain. The CDR3 contains 16 residues. V was shortened by 0 bases and J by 0 bases, with 10 bases between the two germline ends. The germline gives CDR1 SGHRS, CDR2 YFSETQ.

The genes are TRBV29-1 and TRBJ2-7, with D tentatively TRBD2 (6 bases). With 4 bases removed from V and 4 bases from J, the gap between germline ends came to 14 bases. The germline V gene has CDR1 SQVTM and CDR2 ANQGSEA. The CDR3 contains 13 residues. The CDR3 reads CSVGRGRSYEQYF. The CDR3 nucleotides are TGCAGCGTTGGGCGGGGCAGGTCATACGAGCAGTACTTC.

As concerns this clone: One end of the junction varies from germline; a read error may be responsible. The V gene is TRBV7-2, the J gene TRBJ2-3, with 7 bases lining up with TRBD2. Germline CDR1 SGHTA, CDR2 FQGNSA. There are 13 residues in the CDR3. DNA for the CDR3: TGTGCCAGCAGCTTATCCCCAAGCGGGACGACACATTTT. Its translation is CASSLSPSGTTHF.

The CDR3 region is CASSAQVGASEAFF. DNA of the CDR3: TGCGCCAGCAGTGCCCAGGTGGGGGCCAGTGAAGCTTTCTTT. The chain has TRBV10-1 and TRBJ1-1; tentative D call: TRBD1 (6 bases). Germline lookup yields CDR1 WNHNN and CDR2 SYGVQD (reference sequence). This CDR3 contains 14 residues. V was trimmed by 4 bases and J by 7 bases, leaving 16 bases between them.

The chain links TRBV28 to TRBJ2-5; 8 positions match TRBD2. Germline CDR1 and CDR2: MDHEN and SYDVKM. J lost 4 bases, V lost 6 bases, and 10 bases had no gene match. CDR3 size: 15 residues. CDR3 DNA sequence: TGTGCCAGCAGCTCCCCATCAGCGGGAGTAGAGACCCAGTACTTC. As protein: CASSSPSAGVETQYF. Full variable domain (missing parts from reference TRBV28 and TRBJ2-5): DVKVTQSSRYLVKRTGEKVFLECVQDMDHENMFWYRQDPGLGLRLIYFSYDVKMKEKGDIPEGYSVSREKKERFSLILESASTNQTSMYLCASSSPSAGVETQYFGPGTRLLVL.

The sample holds a few counts of this clone. The chain combines TRBV29-1 with TRBJ1-1; D not resolved. The CDR3 has 13 amino acids. The V and J ends lost 2 bases and 1 base respectively, with 8 bases between them. CDR1 SQVTM and CDR2 ANQGSEA come from the germline V gene. The CDR3 spells CSVELGGNTEAFF. CDR3 in DNA: TGCAGCGTTGAATTAGGAGGGAACACTGAAGCTTTCTTT.

This chain links TRBV28 with TRBJ1-4, with D perhaps TRBD1 (6 bases). Germline CDR1 MDHEN, CDR2 SYDVKM. Trimming took 7 bases from V and 10 from J, leaving 19 bases between them. The CDR3 totals 14 residues. CDR3 in amino acids: CASNRDNLLRKLFF. DNA of the CDR3: TGTGCCAGCAATAGGGACAACTTACTACGAAAACTGTTTTTT.